The TCR beta chain described here comes from a study of regulatory T cells in long-lasting Graves disease. This CDR3 spans 15 amino acids. The germline gives CDR1 MNHEY, CDR2 SMNVEV (reference sequence). The V gene lost 7 bases and the J gene lost 4 bases, with 18 bases spanning the gap. Combining iRepertoire HTBI primers with Arm-PCR of CDR3 regions, the authors built TCR beta libraries. TCRdb fed the multiplex PCR reads into MiXCR, producing one record per CDR3 protein. The table has about 460,000 distinct CDR3 sequences, about 14% seen once. Time point reported: newly diagnosed GD, antithyroid drugs for less than 3 months. RNA extracted from PBMCs served as the sequencing template. This clonotype was seen repeatedly, ten times or more. The antigen is undetermined. Study-wide findings and caveats: Among samples with persistent disease, TRBV28, TRBJ1-2 and TRBJ2-5 were favored.

The same data also went into a second study, on T cells in Graves' hyperthyroidism and ophthalmopathy.

The chain employs TRBV27 and TRBJ2-3, with a possible D match to TRBD1 (6 bases). The sample in question was peripheral blood mononuclear cells (PBMCs), obtained at new diagnosis, from a patient treated with antithyroid drugs. This clonotype originated in a woman in her fifties or sixties with Graves disease. This chain's CDR3 is CASIPTGHPSDTQYF. The CDR3 nucleotides read TGTGCCAGCATCCCCACAGGGCACCCGTCAGATACGCAGTATTTT.